These T cell receptor beta chains were read from a single sample in a study of human T cells and chemical hapten exposure. TCRdb called the RACE reads again in MiXCR, with one record for every CDR3 protein. The sample yields 180,000 or so distinct CDR3 sequences, 25% to 35% seen once. This specimen was whole blood, taken in connection with sensitization to the hapten diphenylcyclopropenone (DPC). Source of these receptors: a woman aged 25 to 45 with alopecia areata. Some clones in this sample may be carry-over from other donors' samples. The CDR3 runs from the conserved cysteine through the conserved F or W. Fields, in order: V gene, clone size, J gene, D gene, CDR3 protein, CDR3 DNA. The D gene is left open where the match is weak. The size of a clone is reported for some rows only, either as once, few or many, or as a class for expanded clones.

v_gene: TRBV4-2
abundance: few
j_gene: TRBJ1-2
d_gene: TRBD1
CDR3aa: CASSQLTGNYGYTF
CDR3nt: TGTGCCAGCAGCCAGTTGACAGGGAACTATGGCTACACCTTC

v_gene: TRBV29-1
abundance: -
j_gene: TRBJ2-5
d_gene: -
CDR3aa: CSVGEETQYF
CDR3nt: TGCAGCGTTGGTGAGGAAACCCAGTACTTC

v_gene: TRBV11-2
abundance: few
j_gene: TRBJ2-1
d_gene: -
CDR3aa: CASSPVSLSYNEQFF
CDR3nt: TGTGCCAGCAGCCCGGTCTCCCTCTCCTACAATGAGCAGTTCTTC

v_gene: TRBV4-1
abundance: few
j_gene: TRBJ1-5
d_gene: -
CDR3aa: CASSQEGQPQHF
CDR3nt: TGCGCCAGCAGCCAAGAGGGACAGCCCCAGCATTTT

v_gene: TRBV7-2
abundance: once
j_gene: TRBJ1-5
d_gene: -
CDR3aa: CASELYRGTNQPQHF
CDR3nt: TGTGCCAGCGAGCTTTATCGGGGCACCAATCAGCCCCAGCATTTT

v_gene: TRBV7-2
abundance: -
j_gene: TRBJ2-7
d_gene: -
CDR3aa: CASSSRLDEQYF
CDR3nt: TGTGCCAGCAGCTCTCGCTTGGACGAGCAGTACTTC

v_gene: TRBV7-9
abundance: few
j_gene: TRBJ1-1
d_gene: -
CDR3aa: CASSFGSAEAFF
CDR3nt: TGTGCCAGCAGCTTCGGAAGTGCTGAAGCTTTCTTT

v_gene: TRBV5-1
abundance: -
j_gene: TRBJ1-1
d_gene: -
CDR3aa: CASSFQGTDSGEAFF
CDR3nt: TGCGCCAGCAGCTTTCAGGGGACGGATTCGGGGGAAGCTTTCTTT

v_gene: TRBV20-1
abundance: few
j_gene: TRBJ1-4
d_gene: -
CDR3aa: CSARRSIGEKLFF
CDR3nt: TGCAGTGCTAGACGGAGTATTGGGGAAAAACTGTTTTTT

v_gene: TRBV12-3/TRBV12-4
abundance: -
j_gene: TRBJ2-7
d_gene: -
CDR3aa: CASSQGGRGDYEQYF
CDR3nt: TGTGCCAGCAGCCAGGGGGGCAGGGGGGACTACGAGCAGTACTTC

v_gene: TRBV12-3/TRBV12-4
abundance: -
j_gene: TRBJ1-1
d_gene: -
CDR3aa: CASIQGVAFF
CDR3nt: TGTGCCAGCATACAGGGTGTGGCTTTCTTT

v_gene: TRBV29-1
abundance: -
j_gene: TRBJ1-4
d_gene: -
CDR3aa: CSVELGAGEKLFF
CDR3nt: TGCAGCGTTGAGTTAGGTGCTGGTGAAAAACTGTTTTTT

v_gene: TRBV6-5
abundance: few
j_gene: TRBJ1-2
d_gene: -
CDR3aa: CASGSLKVRSGYTF
CDR3nt: TGTGCCAGCGGGTCTTTAAAGGTTCGTTCTGGCTACACCTTC

v_gene: TRBV29-1
abundance: -
j_gene: TRBJ2-1
d_gene: -
CDR3aa: CSVEGLTIYNEQFF
CDR3nt: TGCAGCGTTGAGGGACTGACAATCTACAATGAGCAGTTCTTC

v_gene: TRBV12-3/TRBV12-4
abundance: -
j_gene: TRBJ2-1
d_gene: TRBD2
CDR3aa: CASRGGLASYNEQFF
CDR3nt: TGTGCCAGCAGGGGGGGACTAGCCTCCTACAATGAGCAGTTCTTC

v_gene: TRBV3-1
abundance: few
j_gene: TRBJ1-2
d_gene: TRBD1
CDR3aa: CASSQDDRENYGYTF
CDR3nt: TGTGCCAGCAGCCAGGACGACAGGGAAAACTATGGCTACACCTTC

v_gene: TRBV6-2/TRBV6-3
abundance: -
j_gene: TRBJ2-7
d_gene: -
CDR3aa: CASSYSIGLGHEQYF
CDR3nt: TGTGCCAGCAGTTACTCGATCGGACTGGGGCACGAGCAGTACTTC

v_gene: TRBV20-1
abundance: -
j_gene: TRBJ2-1
d_gene: TRBD2
CDR3aa: CSATPAGGSSYNEQFF
CDR3nt: TGCAGTGCTACTCCAGCGGGGGGTAGCTCCTACAATGAGCAGTTCTTC

v_gene: TRBV18
abundance: many
j_gene: TRBJ1-2
d_gene: TRBD1
CDR3aa: CASSPDRDYGYTF
CDR3nt: TGTGCCAGCAGCCCGGACAGGGACTATGGCTACACCTTC

v_gene: TRBV2
abundance: few
j_gene: TRBJ1-6
d_gene: -
CDR3aa: CASSGRGRDSPLHF
CDR3nt: TGTGCCAGCAGTGGAAGGGGTAGGGATTCACCCCTCCACTTT

v_gene: TRBV6-1
abundance: few
j_gene: TRBJ1-3
d_gene: TRBD1
CDR3aa: CASSRDRDTSGNTIYF
CDR3nt: TGTGCCAGCAGCCGAGACAGGGATACCTCTGGAAACACCATATATTTT

v_gene: TRBV28
abundance: few
j_gene: TRBJ1-1
d_gene: -
CDR3aa: CASSFKLNTEAFF
CDR3nt: TGTGCCAGCAGTTTTAAGTTGAACACTGAAGCTTTCTTT

v_gene: TRBV6-6
abundance: -
j_gene: TRBJ2-2
d_gene: -
CDR3aa: CASSVLGDLNTGELFF
CDR3nt: TGTGCCAGCAGCGTACTAGGCGACCTGAACACCGGGGAGCTGTTTTTT

v_gene: TRBV6-5
abundance: few
j_gene: TRBJ1-6
d_gene: -
CDR3aa: CASSQTPDSPLHF
CDR3nt: TGTGCCAGCAGCCAAACCCCGGATTCACCCCTCCACTTT

v_gene: TRBV11-3
abundance: -
j_gene: TRBJ2-1
d_gene: -
CDR3aa: CASSLVANRYNEQFF
CDR3nt: TGTGCCAGCAGCTTAGTAGCGAACCGTTACAATGAGCAGTTCTTC

v_gene: TRBV28
abundance: -
j_gene: TRBJ1-5
d_gene: TRBD1
CDR3aa: CASSGGQEGDQPQHF
CDR3nt: TGTGCCAGCAGTGGGGGACAGGAAGGGGATCAGCCCCAGCATTTT

v_gene: TRBV28
abundance: few
j_gene: TRBJ2-4
d_gene: TRBD1
CDR3aa: CASRKQGALTKNIQYF
CDR3nt: TGTGCCAGCAGGAAACAGGGGGCGCTGACCAAAAACATTCAGTACTTC

v_gene: TRBV9
abundance: -
j_gene: TRBJ2-1
d_gene: TRBD2
CDR3aa: CASSTGTSGREQFF
CDR3nt: TGTGCCAGCAGCACTGGGACTAGCGGGAGGGAGCAGTTCTTC

v_gene: TRBV20-1
abundance: -
j_gene: TRBJ2-1
d_gene: TRBD2
CDR3aa: CSASGLAGGHNEQFF
CDR3nt: TGCAGTGCTAGTGGTCTAGCGGGGGGGCACAATGAGCAGTTCTTC

v_gene: TRBV29-1
abundance: many
j_gene: TRBJ2-3
d_gene: -
CDR3aa: CSEPAEEYF
CDR3nt: TGCAGCGAGCCAGCGGAGGAGTATTTT

v_gene: TRBV12-3/TRBV12-4
abundance: -
j_gene: TRBJ2-7
d_gene: -
CDR3aa: CASSYWGPMEQYF
CDR3nt: TGTGCCAGCAGTTATTGGGGCCCCATGGAGCAGTACTTC

v_gene: TRBV20-1
abundance: -
j_gene: TRBJ1-1
d_gene: -
CDR3aa: CSATENTEAFF
CDR3nt: TGCAGTGCTACAGAGAACACTGAAGCTTTCTTT

v_gene: TRBV11-2
abundance: -
j_gene: TRBJ1-1
d_gene: TRBD1
CDR3aa: CASSMEGRQGSEAFF
CDR3nt: TGTGCCAGCAGCATGGAGGGGAGACAGGGTTCTGAAGCTTTCTTT

v_gene: TRBV5-1
abundance: -
j_gene: TRBJ1-6
d_gene: -
CDR3aa: CASSLTLSRNSPLHF
CDR3nt: TGCGCCAGCAGCCTTACGTTATCGCGAAATTCACCCCTCCACTTT

v_gene: TRBV4-1
abundance: -
j_gene: TRBJ2-6
d_gene: -
CDR3aa: CASSQERATGANVLTF
CDR3nt: TGCGCCAGCAGCCAAGAAAGGGCGACTGGGGCCAACGTCCTGACTTTC

v_gene: TRBV7-2
abundance: -
j_gene: TRBJ2-3
d_gene: TRBD2
CDR3aa: CASNSGLAGATDTQYF
CDR3nt: TGTGCCAGCAACTCGGGACTAGCGGGAGCAACAGATACGCAGTATTTT

v_gene: TRBV2
abundance: few
j_gene: TRBJ2-4
d_gene: -
CDR3aa: CASTLDWGHIQYF
CDR3nt: TGTGCCAGCACTCTAGACTGGGGCCACATTCAGTACTTC

v_gene: TRBV6-5
abundance: -
j_gene: TRBJ2-2
d_gene: TRBD2
CDR3aa: CASNWGGSTGELFF
CDR3nt: TGTGCCAGCAATTGGGGGGGGAGCACCGGGGAGCTGTTTTTT

v_gene: TRBV7-2
abundance: -
j_gene: TRBJ1-6
d_gene: TRBD1
CDR3aa: CASSPLGQGVSPLHF
CDR3nt: TGTGCCAGCAGCCCCCTAGGACAGGGCGTTTCACCCCTCCACTTT

v_gene: TRBV27
abundance: few
j_gene: TRBJ1-2
d_gene: -
CDR3aa: CASRQSMDSSYGYTF
CDR3nt: TGTGCCAGCAGACAATCGATGGACAGCTCCTATGGCTACACCTTC

v_gene: TRBV4-3
abundance: few
j_gene: TRBJ2-2
d_gene: -
CDR3aa: CASSPGGATGELFF
CDR3nt: TGCGCCAGCAGCCCAGGCGGGGCTACCGGGGAGCTGTTTTTT

v_gene: TRBV2
abundance: -
j_gene: TRBJ1-5
d_gene: TRBD1
CDR3aa: CASRGTGITQPQHF
CDR3nt: TGTGCCAGCAGAGGGACAGGGATCACCCAGCCCCAGCATTTT

v_gene: TRBV21-1
abundance: -
j_gene: TRBJ2-1
d_gene: -
CDR3aa: CASSKEDRDARGGTSGGEYNEQFF
CDR3nt: TGTGCCAGCAGCAAAGAGGACCGGGACGCACGAGGCGGGACTAGCGGGGGGGAGTACAATGAGCAGTTCTTC

v_gene: TRBV30
abundance: -
j_gene: TRBJ2-3
d_gene: TRBD1
CDR3aa: CAWSTETGGSTDTQYF
CDR3nt: TGTGCCTGGAGTACAGAGACAGGGGGTAGCACAGATACGCAGTATTTT

v_gene: TRBV28
abundance: few
j_gene: TRBJ2-7
d_gene: -
CDR3aa: CASSYRGSSYEQYF
CDR3nt: TGTGCCAGCAGTTACCGGGGCAGCTCCTACGAGCAGTACTTC

v_gene: TRBV10-3
abundance: -
j_gene: TRBJ1-1
d_gene: TRBD1
CDR3aa: CAIKPGQGYTEAFF
CDR3nt: TGTGCCATCAAGCCGGGACAGGGGTACACTGAAGCTTTCTTT

v_gene: TRBV27
abundance: -
j_gene: TRBJ2-5
d_gene: -
CDR3aa: CASSLSGETQYF
CDR3nt: TGTGCCAGCAGTTTATCGGGGGAGACCCAGTACTTC

v_gene: TRBV29-1
abundance: -
j_gene: TRBJ1-2
d_gene: -
CDR3aa: CSAAASKGRGGYTF
CDR3nt: TGCAGCGCCGCCGCGAGTAAGGGTCGGGGCGGCTACACCTTC

v_gene: TRBV6-2/TRBV6-3
abundance: -
j_gene: TRBJ1-5
d_gene: -
CDR3aa: CASSYTETGLRQPQHF
CDR3nt: TGTGCCAGCAGTTACACCGAGACAGGACTGAGGCAGCCCCAGCATTTT

v_gene: TRBV28
abundance: many
j_gene: TRBJ1-6
d_gene: -
CDR3aa: CASSSSSYNSPLHF
CDR3nt: TGTGCCAGCAGTTCGAGCTCCTATAATTCACCCCTCCACTTT

v_gene: TRBV7-3
abundance: many
j_gene: TRBJ2-2
d_gene: -
CDR3aa: CASSLTGGNTGELFF
CDR3nt: TGTGCCAGCAGCTTAACGGGGGGCAACACCGGGGAGCTGTTTTTT